Presented here are 26 T cell receptor beta chains from one specimen sequenced in a study of blood T cell repertoires in COVID-19. Sequenced by immunoSEQ multiplex PCR; TCRdb stores in-frame clones only, minus some. The profile shows 130,000 to 150,000 clones, approximately 92% of them singletons. Sequenced material: peripheral blood. The receptors come from an older woman with active COVID-19.

The chain joins TRBV6-2 or TRBV6-3 to TRBJ1-5, with D unresolved. The germline V and J ends were trimmed by 0 bases and 2 bases, with 14 bases remaining between them. This CDR3 comprises 17 residues. Germline values: CDR1 MNHEY, CDR2 SVGEGT. DNA of the CDR3: TGTGCCAGCAGTTACTCGGCGGAGATTGATGGCAATCAGCCCCAGCATTTT. Its protein product is CASSYSAEIDGNQPQHF.

V is TRBV2 and J is TRBJ2-1; the D is unclear. The germline V gene encodes CDR1 SNHLY and CDR2 FYNNEI. Trimming shortened V by 4 bases and J by 10 bases, and 8 bases separated the two germline ends. CDR3 length: 11 residues. In DNA form, the CDR3 reads TGTGCCAGCAGTGTGAGCCTGGAGCAGTTCTTC. Protein: CASSVSLEQFF.

The V and J genes are TRBV6-2 or TRBV6-3 and TRBJ2-3; D unclear. The V end was cut by 4 bases, the J end by 2 bases, with 13 bases between. This CDR3 is 15 amino acids long. Per the germline V gene, CDR1 is MNHEY and CDR2 is SVGEGT. DNA of the CDR3: TGTGCCAGCAGTTCCGTCTCCTTTTACACAGATACGCAGTATTTT. Its translation is CASSSVSFYTDTQYF.

A note on this clone: This sample also contains other DNA sequences that code for the same CDR3. The genes are TRBV28 and TRBJ2-3, with D possibly matching TRBD2 (7 bases). The CDR3 loop spans 21 amino acids. Germline V gives CDR1 MDHEN, CDR2 SYDVKM. The ends were cut back, 4 bases at V and 1 base at J, with 30 bases in the middle. CDR3 nucleotides: TGTGCCAGCAGTTCTACATTGCAGGGGCGAGGGCTTGGGGGGGGCACAGATACGCAGTATTTT. Encoded protein: CASSSTLQGRGLGGGTDTQYF.

The genes are TRBV29-1 and TRBJ1-5; D perhaps matches TRBD1 (5 bases). Looked up from germline, CDR1 is SQVTM and CDR2 is ANQGSEA. V gave up 4 bases and J gave up 2 bases, with 12 bases separating them. This CDR3 has 14 residues. The CDR3 loop is CSVGSGGGNQPQHF. The CDR3 coding sequence is TGCAGCGTTGGTTCCGGGGGAGGCAATCAGCCCCAGCATTTT.

This chain links TRBV4-2 with TRBJ2-1; 10 bases agree with TRBD1. The CDR3 contains 17 residues. Losses at the gene ends were 3 bases for V and 3 bases for J; bases not matched to a gene: 8. CDR1 and CDR2 from the germline V gene are LGHNA and YNFKEQ. The DNA of the CDR3 is TGTGCCAGCAGCCAGGCTCCACGGGACAGGGGCTACAATGAGCAGTTCTTC. Translating gives CASSQAPRDRGYNEQFF.

The chain is built from TRBV24-1 and TRBJ2-1; 8 nucleotides align to TRBD2. The length of the CDR3 is 16 residues. Germline assignment: CDR1 KGHDR and CDR2 SFDVKD. The V segment lost 4 bases and the J segment 2 bases; nucleotides outside the gene matches: 6. CDR3 residues: CATSDPTSGPYNEQFF. DNA of the CDR3: TGTGCCACCAGTGACCCAACTAGCGGACCCTACAATGAGCAGTTCTTC.

The J gene is TRBJ2-3, the V gene TRBV30; D is possibly TRBD2 (6 bases). CDR3 size: 14 residues. Trimming cost V 4 bases and J 1 base, with 12 bases left between them. The germline V gene encodes CDR1 GTSNPN and CDR2 SVGIG (reference sequence). CDR3 DNA sequence: TGTGCCTGGAACGGTCAGCGGGGCACAGATACGCAGTATTTT. The encoded protein is CAWNGQRGTDTQYF.

This clone appeared once. CDR3 nucleotide sequence: TGTGCCAGCAGCCCCCTCCCCGGTATTGGGAGCAACTATGGCTACACCTTC. Protein sequence: CASSPLPGIGSNYGYTF. The genes are TRBV7-9 and TRBJ1-2; no firm D call. The CDR3 extends over 17 amino acids. Looked up from germline, CDR1 is SEHNR and CDR2 is FQNEAQ (reference sequence). Trimming left V 5 bases short and J 2 bases short, with 21 bases between.

The chain couples TRBV10-3 to TRBJ1-1; D is uncertain. Germline V gene lookup returns CDR1 ENHRY and CDR2 SYGVKD. The CDR3 contains 13 residues. Trimming stripped 3 bases from V and 1 base from J, with 6 bases between. As DNA, the CDR3 is TGTGCCATCAGTGACGGTGAGAACACTGAAGCTTTCTTT. Its translation is CAISDGENTEAFF.

The table lists this clone with a few counts. The chain has TRBV28 and TRBJ2-1; 10 bases are shared with TRBD2. From germline, CDR1 is MDHEN and CDR2 SYDVKM. V was pared by 8 bases and J by 0 bases, with 7 bases of the junction left unmatched. This CDR3 is built from 16 residues. The CDR3 region has the DNA TGTGCCAGCCGAGCGGGAGGGATGTCCTCCTACAATGAGCAGTTCTTC. Translated, it gives CASRAGGMSSYNEQFF.

The V gene is TRBV3-1 (or the pseudogene TRBV3-2), the J gene TRBJ2-1; 10 positions agree with TRBD2. With V trimmed by 4 bases and J by 4 bases, 4 bases remained unmatched. Germline V gives CDR1 LGHDT, CDR2 YNNKEL (reference sequence). The CDR3 is 15 amino acids. The CDR3 DNA sequence: TGTGCCAGCAGCCGAGCGGGAGGGCCTTACAATGAGCAGTTCTTC. Translating gives CASSRAGGPYNEQFF.

The rearrangement joins TRBV6-6 to TRBJ2-1; D is perhaps TRBD1 (7 bases). Germline values: CDR1 MNHNY, CDR2 SVGAGI (reference sequence). The CDR3 has 15 residues. The V end was cut by 4 bases, the J end by 8 bases, with 18 bases between. In DNA, the CDR3 is TGTGCCAGCAGTTGGGGGGACAGCCCCACCGATGAGCAGTTCTTC. This translates into CASSWGDSPTDEQFF.

CDR3 residues: CASSETSGDRMRFF. The DNA for the CDR3 is TGTGCCAGCAGCGAAACTAGCGGGGACAGAATGAGGTTCTTC. This chain links TRBV3-1 (or the pseudogene TRBV3-2) with TRBJ2-1, with 10 positions matching TRBD2. This CDR3 comprises 14 residues. Germline V gene data show CDR1 as LGHDT and CDR2 as YNNKEL (reference sequence). After removal of 5 bases from V and 15 bases from J, the junction contained 13 bases not matched to a gene.

This chain links TRBV5-1 with TRBJ2-1; TRBD2 matches 8 bases. From germline, CDR1 is SGHRS and CDR2 YFSETQ. This CDR3 spans 16 amino acids. V gave up 2 bases and J gave up 2 bases; unmatched junction bases: 6. CDR3 in DNA: TGCGCCAGCAGCTTCACAGCGGGAGCTACCTACAATGAGCAGTTCTTC. Translating it yields CASSFTAGATYNEQFF.

The rearrangement joins TRBV9 to TRBJ1-1, with TRBD1 identical over 10 bases. The trim removed 3 bases at V and 1 base at J, leaving 9 bases unmatched. In germline, CDR1 is SGDLS, CDR2 YYNGEE. The CDR3 is 17 residues long. The CDR3 DNA follows: TGTGCCAGCAGCGCGGCCGGGACAGGGGAGAGGAACACTGAAGCTTTCTTT. Protein product: CASSAAGTGERNTEAFF.

This clone was detected a few times. The V gene is TRBV30, the J gene TRBJ1-1; D may be TRBD1 (5 bases). This CDR3 has 15 residues. V was trimmed by 3 bases and J by 1 base, leaving 15 bases between them. Germline lookup yields CDR1 GTSNPN and CDR2 SVGIG (reference sequence). The CDR3 here is CAWRHLSGENTEAFF. CDR3 nucleotides: TGTGCCTGGAGGCACCTCTCGGGGGAGAACACTGAAGCTTTCTTT. Drawing the rest from reference TRBV30 and TRBJ1-1, the complete variable domain is SQTIHQWPATLVQPVGSPLSLECTVEGTSNPNLYWYRQAAGRGLQLLFYSVGIGQISSEVPQNLSASRPQDRQFILSSKKLLLSDSGFYLCAWRHLSGENTEAFFGQGTRLTVV.

The chain links TRBV3-1 (or the pseudogene TRBV3-2) to TRBJ1-1; TRBD1 aligns across 9 bases. Germline CDR1 LGHDT, CDR2 YNNKEL (reference sequence). The CDR3 is made up of 16 amino acids. V gave up 7 bases and J gave up 4 bases; unmatched junction bases: 13. CDR3 loop: CASTVWDRVEGTEAFF. CDR3 bases: TGTGCCAGCACCGTCTGGGACAGGGTCGAGGGCACTGAAGCTTTCTTT.

This clone appeared once. The CDR3 region is CASSSRQGRNNSPLHF. The CDR3, as DNA: TGTGCCAGCAGTTCGCGACAGGGGAGGAATAATTCACCCCTCCACTTT. The chain links TRBV27 to TRBJ1-6; 8 bases align to TRBD1. V was pared by 4 bases and J by 5 bases, with 7 bases of the junction left unmatched. The CDR3 runs 16 residues. Germline V gene sequence: CDR1 MNHEY, CDR2 SMNVEV (reference sequence).

The chain recombines TRBV4-2 with TRBJ1-2; 8 bases are a match to TRBD1. V lost 0 bases to trimming and J lost 6 bases; unmatched junction nucleotides: 6. The V gene's germline CDR1 is LGHNA and CDR2 YNFKEQ. The CDR3 covers 15 residues. The CDR3 loop is CASSQDDRGRNGYTF. The CDR3 DNA reads as TGTGCCAGCAGCCAAGACGACAGGGGTAGGAATGGCTACACCTTC.

The rearrangement joins TRBV2 to TRBJ2-3; no definite D call. The V end was cut by 6 bases, the J end by 2 bases, with 12 bases between. CDR1 is SNHLY, CDR2 FYNNEI, per germline. The CDR3 has 14 amino acids. CDR3 sequence (DNA): TGTGCCAGCAGGCTTCGCAGAAACACAGATACGCAGTATTTT. Translated: CASRLRRNTDTQYF. The variable domain in full, with the rest retrieved from reference TRBV2 and TRBJ2-3, is EPEVTQTPSHQVTQMGQEVILRCVPISNHLYFYWYRQILGQKVEFLVSFYNNEISEKSEIFDDQFSVERPDGSNFTLKIRSTKLEDSAMYFCASRLRRNTDTQYFGPGTRLTVL.

This clone was recorded only once. This chain connects TRBV6-5 to TRBJ2-7, with 9 positions matching TRBD2. The CDR3 extends over 14 amino acids. V shed 5 bases and J 3 bases; nucleotides not matched to a gene: 5. CDR1 is MNHEY and CDR2 is SVGAGI in the germline V gene. CDR3 in amino acids: CASSRGLAHYEQYF. The CDR3 DNA is TGTGCCAGCAGTAGGGGACTAGCCCACTACGAGCAGTACTTC.

The table lists this clone with a count of one. The chain has TRBV28 and TRBJ2-1; D not certain. Between the trimmed V and J ends, which lost 2 bases and 5 bases, there was a span of 13 bases. The germline V gene encodes CDR1 MDHEN and CDR2 SYDVKM. This CDR3 contains 15 residues. The CDR3 sequence: CASSLATTANNEQFF. The CDR3 region has the DNA TGTGCCAGCAGTTTAGCGACAACAGCTAACAATGAGCAGTTCTTC. The complete variable domain, with remaining parts taken from reference TRBV28 and TRBJ2-1, reads DVKVTQSSRYLVKRTGEKVFLECVQDMDHENMFWYRQDPGLGLRLIYFSYDVKMKEKGDIPEGYSVSREKKERFSLILESASTNQTSMYLCASSLATTANNEQFFGPGTRLTVL.

This chain uses TRBV10-3 with TRBJ1-2; TRBD1 matches 10 bases. Germline V gene sequence: CDR1 ENHRY, CDR2 SYGVKD. Trimming at V came to 4 bases and at J to 0 bases, leaving 5 bases not matched to a gene. The CDR3 sequence is 16 residues long. CDR3 coding DNA: TGTGCCATCAGTGGCCCCGGACAGGGGGCTAACTATGGCTACACCTTC. Its protein product is CAISGPGQGANYGYTF.

The rearrangement links TRBV6-5 to TRBJ2-7; D perhaps matches TRBD1 (5 bases). Germline V gene data show CDR1 as MNHEY and CDR2 as SVGAGI. There are 14 residues in the CDR3. V lost 0 bases, J lost 3 bases, and 9 bases lay in between. CDR3 in amino acids: CASSYSSGNYEQYF. The CDR3 DNA reads TGTGCCAGCAGTTACTCGTCAGGGAACTACGAGCAGTACTTC.

The chain recombines TRBV7-2 with TRBJ1-6; 7 positions agree with TRBD1. Trimming cost V 3 bases and J 11 bases; bases outside gene matches: 7. The CDR3 is 14 residues long. CDR1 and CDR2 from the germline V gene are SGHTA and FQGNSA. The CDR3 reads CASSLGQKGAPLHF. CDR3 bases: TGTGCCAGCAGCTTGGGACAGAAGGGAGCACCCCTCCACTTT.